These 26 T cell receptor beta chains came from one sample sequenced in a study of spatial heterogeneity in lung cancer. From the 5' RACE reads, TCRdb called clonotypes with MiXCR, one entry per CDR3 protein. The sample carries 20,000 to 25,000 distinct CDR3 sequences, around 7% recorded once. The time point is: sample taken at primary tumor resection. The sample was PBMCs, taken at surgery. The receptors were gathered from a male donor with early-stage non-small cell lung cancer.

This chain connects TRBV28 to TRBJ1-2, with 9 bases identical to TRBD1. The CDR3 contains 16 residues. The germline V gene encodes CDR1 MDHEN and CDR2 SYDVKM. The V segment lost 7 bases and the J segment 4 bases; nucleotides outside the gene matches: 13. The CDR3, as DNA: TGTGCCAGCACCTTGATGGACAGGGGAACGGCCTATGGCTACACCTTC. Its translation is CASTLMDRGTAYGYTF.

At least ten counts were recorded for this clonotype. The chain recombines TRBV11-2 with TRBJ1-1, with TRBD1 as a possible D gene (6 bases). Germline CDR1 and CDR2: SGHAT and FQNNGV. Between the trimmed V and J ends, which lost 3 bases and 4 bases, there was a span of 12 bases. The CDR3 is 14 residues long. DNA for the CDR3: TGTGCCAGCAGCTTTCCGGGACAAGGCACTGAAGCTTTCTTT. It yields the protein CASSFPGQGTEAFF.

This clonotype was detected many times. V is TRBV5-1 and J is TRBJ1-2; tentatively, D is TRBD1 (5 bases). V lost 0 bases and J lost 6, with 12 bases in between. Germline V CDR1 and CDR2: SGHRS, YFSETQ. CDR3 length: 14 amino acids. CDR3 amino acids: CASSLEGWGDGYTF. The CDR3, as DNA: TGCGCCAGCAGCTTGGAAGGTTGGGGCGATGGCTACACCTTC.

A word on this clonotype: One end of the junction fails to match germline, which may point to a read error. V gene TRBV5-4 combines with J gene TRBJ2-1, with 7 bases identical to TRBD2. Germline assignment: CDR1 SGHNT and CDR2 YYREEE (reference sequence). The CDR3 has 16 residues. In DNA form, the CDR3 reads TGTGGCAGCAGCACCACGCGGGGGACCACCTACAATGAGCAGTTCTTC. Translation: CGSSTTRGTTYNEQFF.

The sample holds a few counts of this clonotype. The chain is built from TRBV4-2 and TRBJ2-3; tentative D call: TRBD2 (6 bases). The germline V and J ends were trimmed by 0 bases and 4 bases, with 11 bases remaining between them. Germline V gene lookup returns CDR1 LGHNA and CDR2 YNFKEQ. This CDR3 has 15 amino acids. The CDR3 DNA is TGTGCCAGCAGCCAAGAATGGGGGGATGCAGATACGCAGTATTTT. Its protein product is CASSQEWGDADTQYF.

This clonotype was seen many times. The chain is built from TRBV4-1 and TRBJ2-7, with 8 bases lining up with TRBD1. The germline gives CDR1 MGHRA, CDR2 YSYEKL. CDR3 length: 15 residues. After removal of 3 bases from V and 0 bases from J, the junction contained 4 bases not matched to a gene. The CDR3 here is CASSQRQGSSYEQYV. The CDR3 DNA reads TGCGCCAGCAGCCAGAGACAGGGGAGCTCCTACGAGCAGTACGTC.

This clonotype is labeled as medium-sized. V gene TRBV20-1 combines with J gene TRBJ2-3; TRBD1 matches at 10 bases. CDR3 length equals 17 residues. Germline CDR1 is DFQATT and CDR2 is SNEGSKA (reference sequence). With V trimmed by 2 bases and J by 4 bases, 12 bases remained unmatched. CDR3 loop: CSARYPGGQGVSDTQYF. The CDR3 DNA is TGCAGTGCTAGATACCCAGGCGGACAGGGGGTTTCAGATACGCAGTATTTT.

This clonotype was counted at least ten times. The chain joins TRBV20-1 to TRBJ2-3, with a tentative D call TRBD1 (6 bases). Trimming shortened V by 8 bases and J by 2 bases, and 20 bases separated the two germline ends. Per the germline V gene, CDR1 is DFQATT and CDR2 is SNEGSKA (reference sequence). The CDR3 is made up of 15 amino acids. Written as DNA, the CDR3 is TGCAGTTCAAAGCAAACGGGACAAGACACAGATACGCAGTATTTT. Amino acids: CSSKQTGQDTDTQYF.

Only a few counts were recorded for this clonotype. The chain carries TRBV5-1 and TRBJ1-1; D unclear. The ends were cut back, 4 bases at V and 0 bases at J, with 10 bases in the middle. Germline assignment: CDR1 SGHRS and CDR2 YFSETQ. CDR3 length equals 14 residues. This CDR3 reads CASSPNTVNTEAFF. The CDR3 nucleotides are TGCGCCAGCAGCCCCAACACAGTGAACACTGAAGCTTTCTTT.

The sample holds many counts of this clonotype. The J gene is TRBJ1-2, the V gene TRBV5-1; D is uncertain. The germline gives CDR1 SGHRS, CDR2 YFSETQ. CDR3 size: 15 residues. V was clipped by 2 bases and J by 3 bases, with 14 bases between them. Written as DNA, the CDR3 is TGCGCCAGCAGCTTTTCCTCGGGAGCTGACTATGGCTACACCTTC. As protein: CASSFSSGADYGYTF.

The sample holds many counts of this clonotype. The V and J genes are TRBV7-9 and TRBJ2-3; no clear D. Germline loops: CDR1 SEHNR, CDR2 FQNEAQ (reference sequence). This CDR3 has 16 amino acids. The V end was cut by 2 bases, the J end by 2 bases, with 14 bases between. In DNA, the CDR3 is TGTGCCAGCAGCTTAATGGTCTCTATTACCACAGATACGCAGTATTTT. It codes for CASSLMVSITTDTQYF.

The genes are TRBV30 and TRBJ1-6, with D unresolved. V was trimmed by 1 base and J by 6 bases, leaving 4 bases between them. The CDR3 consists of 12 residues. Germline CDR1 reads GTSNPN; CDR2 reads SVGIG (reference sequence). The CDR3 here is CAWSEGNSPLHF. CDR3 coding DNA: TGTGCCTGGAGTGAGGGTAATTCACCCCTCCACTTT. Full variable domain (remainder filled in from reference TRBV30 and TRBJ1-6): SQTIHQWPATLVQPVGSPLSLECTVEGTSNPNLYWYRQAAGRGLQLLFYSVGIGQISSEVPQNLSASRPQDRQFILSSKKLLLSDSGFYLCAWSEGNSPLHFGNGTRLTVT.

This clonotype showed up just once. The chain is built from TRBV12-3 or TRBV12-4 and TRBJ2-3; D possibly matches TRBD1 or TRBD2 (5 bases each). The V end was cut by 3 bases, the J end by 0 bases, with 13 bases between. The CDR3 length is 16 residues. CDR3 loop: CASSLARGASTDTQYF. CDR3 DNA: TGTGCCAGCAGTTTGGCTCGGGGCGCTAGCACAGATACGCAGTATTTT.

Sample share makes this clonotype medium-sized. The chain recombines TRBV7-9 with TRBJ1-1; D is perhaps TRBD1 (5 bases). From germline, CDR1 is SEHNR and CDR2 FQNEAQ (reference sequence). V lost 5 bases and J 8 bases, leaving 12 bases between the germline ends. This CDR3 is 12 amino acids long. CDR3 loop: CASSRDGTEAFF. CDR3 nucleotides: TGTGCCAGCAGCCGGGACGGAACCGAAGCTTTCTTT.

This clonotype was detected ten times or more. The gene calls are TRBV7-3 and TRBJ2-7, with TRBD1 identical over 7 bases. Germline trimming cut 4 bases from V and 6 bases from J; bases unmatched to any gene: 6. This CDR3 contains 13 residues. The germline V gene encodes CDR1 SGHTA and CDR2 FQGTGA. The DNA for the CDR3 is TGTGCCAGCAGCTGGGGAAGGGGGCGCGAGCAGTACTTC. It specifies CASSWGRGREQYF.

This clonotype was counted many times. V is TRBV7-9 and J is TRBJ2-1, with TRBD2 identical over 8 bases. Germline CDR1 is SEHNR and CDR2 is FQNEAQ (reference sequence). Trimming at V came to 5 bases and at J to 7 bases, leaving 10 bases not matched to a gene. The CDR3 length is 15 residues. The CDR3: CASSPASGPLNEQFF. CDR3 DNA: TGTGCCAGCAGCCCCGCTAGCGGGCCCTTGAATGAGCAGTTCTTC.

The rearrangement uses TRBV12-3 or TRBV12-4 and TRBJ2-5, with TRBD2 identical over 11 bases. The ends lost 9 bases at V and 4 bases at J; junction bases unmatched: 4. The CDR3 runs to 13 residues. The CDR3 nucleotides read TGTGCCAGTCGACTAGCGGGACCAGAGACCCAGTACTTC. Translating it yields CASRLAGPETQYF.

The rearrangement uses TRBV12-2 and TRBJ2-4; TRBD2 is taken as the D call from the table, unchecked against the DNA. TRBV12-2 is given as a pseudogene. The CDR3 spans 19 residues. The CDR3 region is CASRLAVWILALAKNIQYF. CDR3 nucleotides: TGTGCAAGTCGCTTAGCGGTCTGGATACTAGCCTTAGCCAAAAACATTCAGTACTTC.

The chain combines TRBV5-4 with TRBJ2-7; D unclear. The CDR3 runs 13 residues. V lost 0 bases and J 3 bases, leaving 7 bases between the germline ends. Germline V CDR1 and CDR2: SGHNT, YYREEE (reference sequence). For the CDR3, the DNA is TGTGCCAGCAGCTTGGACAGTTACTACGAGCAGTACGTC. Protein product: CASSLDSYYEQYV.

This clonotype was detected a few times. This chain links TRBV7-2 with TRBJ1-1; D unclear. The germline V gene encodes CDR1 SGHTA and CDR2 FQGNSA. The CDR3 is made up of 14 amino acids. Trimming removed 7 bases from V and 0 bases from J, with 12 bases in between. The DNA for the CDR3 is TGTGCCAGCACTTGGAAGGGATTGAACACTGAAGCTTTCTTT. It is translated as CASTWKGLNTEAFF.

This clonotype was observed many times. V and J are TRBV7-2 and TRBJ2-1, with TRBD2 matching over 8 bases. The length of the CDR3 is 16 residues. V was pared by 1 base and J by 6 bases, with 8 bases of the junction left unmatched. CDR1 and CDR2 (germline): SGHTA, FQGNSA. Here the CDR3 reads CASSLVGLAGFNEQFF. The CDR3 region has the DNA TGTGCCAGCAGCTTAGTAGGTCTAGCGGGCTTCAATGAGCAGTTCTTC.

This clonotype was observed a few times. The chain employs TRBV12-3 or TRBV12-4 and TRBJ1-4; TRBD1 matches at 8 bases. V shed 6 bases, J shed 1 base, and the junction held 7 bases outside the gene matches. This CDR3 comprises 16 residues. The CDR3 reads CASSRTTGGTNEKLFF. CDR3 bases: TGTGCCAGCAGCAGAACTACAGGGGGAACTAATGAAAAACTGTTTTTT.

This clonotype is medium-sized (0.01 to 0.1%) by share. CDR3 sequence: CASSPLNVNQPQHF. For the CDR3, the DNA is TGTGCCAGCTCACCACTGAACGTAAATCAGCCCCAGCATTTT. The chain employs TRBV18 and TRBJ1-5; D gene ambiguous. This CDR3 is 14 amino acids long. CDR1 is KGHSH, CDR2 LQKENI, per germline. V was shortened by 1 base and J by 4 bases, with 8 bases between the two germline ends.

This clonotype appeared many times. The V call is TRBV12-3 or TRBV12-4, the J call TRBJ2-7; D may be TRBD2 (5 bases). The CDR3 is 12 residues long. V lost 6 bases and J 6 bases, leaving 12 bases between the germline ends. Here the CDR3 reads CASSPGMSEQYF. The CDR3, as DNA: TGTGCCAGCAGCCCCGGGATGTCCGAGCAGTACTTC.

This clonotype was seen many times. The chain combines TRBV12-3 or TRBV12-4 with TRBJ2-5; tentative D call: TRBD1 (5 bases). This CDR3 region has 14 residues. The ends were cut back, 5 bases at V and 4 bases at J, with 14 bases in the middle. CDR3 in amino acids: CASSIRQNSETQYF. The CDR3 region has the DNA TGTGCCAGCAGTATTCGACAGAACTCAGAGACCCAGTACTTC.

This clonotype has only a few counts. The CDR3 loop is CSAASAGTFPYEQYF. The CDR3 DNA reads TGCAGTGCCGCTAGCGCCGGGACCTTTCCCTACGAGCAGTACTTC. The chain couples TRBV20-1 to TRBJ2-7, with D maybe TRBD2 (6 bases). The CDR3 has 15 residues. CDR1 and CDR2 (germline): DFQATT, SNEGSKA (reference sequence). Trimming removed 6 bases at V and 2 bases at J, with 20 bases between.